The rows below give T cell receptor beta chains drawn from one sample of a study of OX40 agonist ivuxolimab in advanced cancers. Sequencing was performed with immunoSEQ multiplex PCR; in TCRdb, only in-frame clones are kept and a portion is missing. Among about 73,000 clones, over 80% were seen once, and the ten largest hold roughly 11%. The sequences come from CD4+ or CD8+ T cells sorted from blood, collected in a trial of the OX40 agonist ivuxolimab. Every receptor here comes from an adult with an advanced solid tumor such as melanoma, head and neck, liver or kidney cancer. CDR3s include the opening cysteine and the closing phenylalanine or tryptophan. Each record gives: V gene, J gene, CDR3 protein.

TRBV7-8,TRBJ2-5,CASSLVGQGEAQYF
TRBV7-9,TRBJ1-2,CASSANLGYGYTF
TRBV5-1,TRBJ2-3,CASSLAGTAVADTQYF
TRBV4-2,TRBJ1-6,CASSQESGLGSTPLHF
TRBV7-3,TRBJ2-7,CASSLASGGLYEQYF
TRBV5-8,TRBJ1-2,CASSWELGQVDGYTF
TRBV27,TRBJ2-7,CATKIKGPFSEQYF
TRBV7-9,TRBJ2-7,CASSLLGQGGDEQYF
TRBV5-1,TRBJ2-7,CASSLYLGGNSYEQYF
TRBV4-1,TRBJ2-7,CASSPDGYEQYF
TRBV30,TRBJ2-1,CAWSVGAGGWNEQFF
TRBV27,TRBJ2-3,CASSRNRLAGSTDTQYF
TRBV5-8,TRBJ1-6,CASSPLGGSSTLHF
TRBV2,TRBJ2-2,CASTPITTRDRGNTGELFF
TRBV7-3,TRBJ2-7,CASSLGQGNNEQYF
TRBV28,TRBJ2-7,CASSYRGTYEQYF
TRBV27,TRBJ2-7,CASSLTSASYEQYF
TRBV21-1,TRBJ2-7,CASSKDGTNSYEQYF
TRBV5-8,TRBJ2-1,CASSFHPGNEQFF
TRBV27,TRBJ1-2,CASSNGQSYGYTF
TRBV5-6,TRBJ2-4,CASSLSEGSLAKNIQYF
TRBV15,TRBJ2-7,CATSIETGGIYEQYF
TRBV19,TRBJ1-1,CASSISASQAFF
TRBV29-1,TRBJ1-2,CSASRLVQEDGYTF
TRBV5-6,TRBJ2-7,CASSLRRQKRGEQYF
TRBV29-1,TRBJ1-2,CSVLDITNGYTF
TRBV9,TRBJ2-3,CASSPRRLAGGPTDTQYF
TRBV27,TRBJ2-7,CASRLGPAEQYF
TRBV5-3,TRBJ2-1,CARSLGDRGYNEQFF
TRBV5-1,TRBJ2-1,CASSPQGSYNEQFF
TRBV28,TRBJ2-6,CASKAVSGANVLTF
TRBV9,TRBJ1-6,CASSASGTDNSPLHF
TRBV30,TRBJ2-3,CAWSVLKGAGDTQYF
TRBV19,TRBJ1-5,CASSIGSRGHQPQHF
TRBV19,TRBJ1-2,CASSPSTGVTYGYTF
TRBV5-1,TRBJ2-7,CASSLVPTSEQYF
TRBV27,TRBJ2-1,CASSPLGQGPNEQFF
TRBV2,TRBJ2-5,CASSEAGAVQETQYF
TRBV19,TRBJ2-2,CASSIDSLGELFF
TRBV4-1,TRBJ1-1,CASSQVGTGNTEAFF
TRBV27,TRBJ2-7,CASSSIGDGRHYYEQYF
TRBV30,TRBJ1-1,CAWDVGNTEAFF
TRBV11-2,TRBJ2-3,CASSLDPGTGYSSTDTQYF
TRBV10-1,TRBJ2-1,CASSESRVGAMFNEQFF
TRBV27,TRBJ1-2,CASSLDSSYGYTF
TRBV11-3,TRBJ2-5,CASIETGGRETQYF